The T cell receptor beta chain under discussion was sequenced for a study of cytomegalovirus exposure and HLA in healthy donors. Study as a whole: A subsequent analysis stated that the 100 to 150 validation repertoires were run on the same platform as the approximately 700 first-cohort repertoires. Study results and caveats: Most TCR sequences showed up rarely, but some public TCRs showed up in many donors. In vitro work confirmed that three CMV-associated chains recognize CMV antigens.

Germline V gene data show CDR1 as MNHEY and CDR2 as SMNVEV (reference sequence). V lost 5 bases and J lost 5, with 13 bases in between. CDR3 length: 13 residues. The approximately 120-subject validation cohort, separate from the roughly 670-subject first cohort, included the donors. A single count supports this clone. Its antigen is not known. Assay used: immunoSEQ multiplex PCR; TCRdb lists only in-frame clones, some missing. Among some 170,000 clones listed, roughly 86% were seen once. The chain recombines TRBV27 with TRBJ2-7; D uncertain. The TCR originated in a man aged 18-30 years in good health and CMV-seropositive. Sequenced material: PBMCs. Written as DNA, the CDR3 is TGTGCCAGCAGTCCGATGACTGGTAACGAGCAGTACTTC. This sequence encodes CASSPMTGNEQYF.